The present entry profiles one T cell receptor (beta chain) with its context. Antigen unknown. This same CDR3 is encoded by further DNA sequences in the sample. Germline lookup yields CDR1 SGHNT and CDR2 YYREEE (reference sequence). The V and J ends lost 0 bases and 2 bases respectively, with 8 bases between them. CDR3 size: 15 residues. The data were taken from a study of CD8 T cell repertoires and HIV-1 epitope variants. Whole-study findings and limits: Nef KF9 drew roughly five clonotypes and HW9 one, without TAALDMSHF responses.

Profiled with immunoSEQ multiplex PCR; TCRdb holds only in-frame clones, not every one. This table has 90,000 or so clones, 60% to 80% appearing once. The TCR was taken from a male donor with HIV. The sequenced sample was uncultured baseline CD8+ T cells from peripheral blood mononuclear cells (PBMCs). The chain recombines TRBV5-4 with TRBJ2-2; possible D gene TRBD2, 5 bases. The CDR3 sequence: CASSLEPGNTGELFF. As DNA, the CDR3 is TGTGCCAGCAGCTTGGAACCGGGAAACACCGGGGAGCTGTTTTTT.